The clone carrying this T cell receptor beta chain showed up many times. Its specificity is not known. This sample is drawn from a study of CD8 T cells in ankylosing spondylitis. General observations from the study: Typical of ankylosing spondylitis blood, it appeared, was a TCR beta motif of under 10 highly homologous variants.

It was by quantitative 5'-RACE with molecular barcodes that TCR beta libraries were made. TCRdb re-derived calls from the 5' RACE reads in MiXCR, one entry per CDR3 protein. The sample records fewer than 550,000 distinct CDR3 sequences, approximately 5.3% being singletons. This receptor was taken from a male donor with ankylosing spondylitis. The specimen sequenced was blood, either unsorted or a sorted T cell fraction (not recorded which).

CDR3 coding DNA: TGCGCCAGCAGCTTTTACGGGACAGACTCTGGCTACACCTTC. Amino acids: CASSFYGTDSGYTF. V usage is TRBV5-1 and J usage is TRBJ1-2; 7 bases match TRBD1. Trimming took 2 bases from V and 7 from J; bases not matched to a gene: 8. The CDR3 sequence is 14 residues long. Germline CDR1 SGHRS, CDR2 YFSETQ.